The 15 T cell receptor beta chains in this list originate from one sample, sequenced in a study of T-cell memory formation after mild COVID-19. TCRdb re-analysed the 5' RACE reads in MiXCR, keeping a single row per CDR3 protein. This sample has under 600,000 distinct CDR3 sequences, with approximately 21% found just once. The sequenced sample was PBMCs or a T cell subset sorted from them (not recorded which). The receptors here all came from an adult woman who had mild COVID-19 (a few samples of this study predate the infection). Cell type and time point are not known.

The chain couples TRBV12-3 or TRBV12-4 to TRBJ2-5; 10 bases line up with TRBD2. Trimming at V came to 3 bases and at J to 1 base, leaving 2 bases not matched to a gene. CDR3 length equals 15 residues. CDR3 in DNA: TGTGCCAGCAGTTTGAGCGGGGGGGCCCAAGAGACCCAGTACTTC. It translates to CASSLSGGAQETQYF.

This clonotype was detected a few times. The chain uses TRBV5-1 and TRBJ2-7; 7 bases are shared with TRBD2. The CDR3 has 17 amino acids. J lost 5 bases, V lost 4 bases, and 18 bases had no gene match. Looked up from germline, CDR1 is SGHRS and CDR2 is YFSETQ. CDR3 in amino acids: CASSPHARSGGGNEQYF. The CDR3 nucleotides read TGCGCCAGCAGCCCCCATGCTCGATCGGGAGGCGGAAACGAGCAGTACTTC.

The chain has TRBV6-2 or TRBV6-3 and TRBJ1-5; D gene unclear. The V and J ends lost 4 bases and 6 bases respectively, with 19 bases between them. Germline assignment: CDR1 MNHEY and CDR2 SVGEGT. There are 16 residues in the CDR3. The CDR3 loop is CASSFWVITSSQPQHF. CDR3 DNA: TGTGCCAGCAGTTTTTGGGTGATAACAAGTAGTCAGCCCCAGCATTTT.

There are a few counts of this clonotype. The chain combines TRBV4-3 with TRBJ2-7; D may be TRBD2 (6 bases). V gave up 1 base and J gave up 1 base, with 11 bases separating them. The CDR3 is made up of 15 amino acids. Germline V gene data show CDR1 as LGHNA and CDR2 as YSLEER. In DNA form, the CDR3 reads TGCGCCAGCAGCCAAGGGAGGAGGGCGTCCTACGAGCAGTACTTC. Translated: CASSQGRRASYEQYF.

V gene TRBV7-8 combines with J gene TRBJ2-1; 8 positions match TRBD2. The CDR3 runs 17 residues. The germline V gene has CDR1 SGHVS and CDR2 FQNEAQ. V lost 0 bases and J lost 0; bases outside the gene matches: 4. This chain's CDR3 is CASSLAISGDSYNEQFF. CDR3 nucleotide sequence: TGTGCCAGCAGCTTAGCTATTAGCGGGGACTCCTACAATGAGCAGTTCTTC.

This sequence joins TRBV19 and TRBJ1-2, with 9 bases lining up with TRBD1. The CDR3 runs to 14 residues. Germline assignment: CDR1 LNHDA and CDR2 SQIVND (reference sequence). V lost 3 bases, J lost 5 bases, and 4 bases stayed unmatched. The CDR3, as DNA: TGTGCCAGTAGTATCGGGACAGGGACGTATGGCTACACCTTC. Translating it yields CASSIGTGTYGYTF.

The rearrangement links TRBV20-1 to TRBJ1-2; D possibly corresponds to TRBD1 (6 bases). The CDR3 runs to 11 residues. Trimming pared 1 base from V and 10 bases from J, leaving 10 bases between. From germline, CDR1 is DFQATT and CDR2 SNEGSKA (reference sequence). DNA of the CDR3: TGCAGTGCTAGAGTAAGGGGGGTCTACACCTTC. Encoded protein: CSARVRGVYTF.

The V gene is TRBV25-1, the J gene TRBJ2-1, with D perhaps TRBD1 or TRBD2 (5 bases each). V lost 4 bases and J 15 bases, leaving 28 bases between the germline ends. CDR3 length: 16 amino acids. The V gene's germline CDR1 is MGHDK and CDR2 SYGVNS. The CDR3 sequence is CASSGGAGTALAFWFF. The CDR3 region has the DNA TGTGCCAGCAGTGGAGGGGCCGGGACGGCGTTAGCCTTCTGGTTCTTC.

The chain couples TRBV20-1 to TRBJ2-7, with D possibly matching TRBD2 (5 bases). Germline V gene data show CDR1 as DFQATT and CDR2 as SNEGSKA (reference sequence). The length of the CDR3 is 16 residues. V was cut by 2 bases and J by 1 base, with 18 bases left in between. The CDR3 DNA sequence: TGCAGTGCTAGACCCCTTCCCGGACGGGGATCCTACGAGCAGTACTTC. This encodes CSARPLPGRGSYEQYF.

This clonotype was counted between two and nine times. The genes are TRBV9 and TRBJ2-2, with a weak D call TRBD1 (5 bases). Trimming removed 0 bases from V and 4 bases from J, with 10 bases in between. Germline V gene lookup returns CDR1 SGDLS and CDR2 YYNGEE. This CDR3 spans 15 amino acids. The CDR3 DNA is TGTGCCAGCAGCGTAGTTCTGGGGCCCACCGGGGAGCTGTTTTTT. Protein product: CASSVVLGPTGELFF.

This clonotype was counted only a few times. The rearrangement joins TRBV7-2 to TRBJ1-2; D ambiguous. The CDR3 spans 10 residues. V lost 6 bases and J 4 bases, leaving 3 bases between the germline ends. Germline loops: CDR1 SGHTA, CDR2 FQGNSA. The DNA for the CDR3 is TGTGCCAGCAGTACCTATGGCTACACCTTC. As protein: CASSTYGYTF.

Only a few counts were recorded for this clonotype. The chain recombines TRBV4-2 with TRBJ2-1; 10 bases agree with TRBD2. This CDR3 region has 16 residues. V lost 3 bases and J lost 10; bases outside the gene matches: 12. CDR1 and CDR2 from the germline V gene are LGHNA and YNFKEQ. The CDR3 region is CASSQNQRGGTREQFF. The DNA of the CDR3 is TGTGCCAGCAGCCAGAATCAGCGGGGGGGTACACGGGAGCAGTTCTTC.

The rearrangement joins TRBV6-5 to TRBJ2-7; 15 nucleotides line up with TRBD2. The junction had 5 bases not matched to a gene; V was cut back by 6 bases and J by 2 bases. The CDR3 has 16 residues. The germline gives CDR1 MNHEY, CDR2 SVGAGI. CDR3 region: CASRGLAGGSPYEQYF. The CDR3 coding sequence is TGTGCCAGCAGGGGACTAGCGGGGGGCAGCCCCTACGAGCAGTACTTC.

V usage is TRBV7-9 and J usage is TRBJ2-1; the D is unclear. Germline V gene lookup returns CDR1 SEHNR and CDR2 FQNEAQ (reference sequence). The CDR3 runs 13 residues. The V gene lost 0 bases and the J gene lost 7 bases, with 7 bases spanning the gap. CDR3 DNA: TGTGCCAGCAGCTTAGCGCAGGAGAATGAGCAGTTCTTC. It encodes CASSLAQENEQFF.

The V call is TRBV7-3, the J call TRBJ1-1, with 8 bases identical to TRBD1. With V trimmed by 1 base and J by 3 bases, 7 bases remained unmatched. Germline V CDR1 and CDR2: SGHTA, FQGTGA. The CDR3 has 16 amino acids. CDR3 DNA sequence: TGTGCCAGCAGCTTAAGAGGGCAGGGGGCGGACACTGAAGCTTTCTTT. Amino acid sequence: CASSLRGQGADTEAFF. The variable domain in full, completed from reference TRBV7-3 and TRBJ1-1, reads GAGVSQTPSNKVTEKGKYVELRCDPISGHTALYWYRQSLGQGPEFLIYFQGTGAADDSGLPNDRFFAVRPEGSVSTLKIQRTERGDSAVYLCASSLRGQGADTEAFFGQGTRLTVV.